The 18 T cell receptor beta chains reported below all come from one sample, sequenced in a study of shared clonotypes between healthy human individuals. The method was immunoSEQ multiplex PCR; TCRdb's version includes in-frame clones alone and lacks a portion of them. Of around 500,000 clones in the sample, more than 65% were seen once. Sequenced: PBMCs. These TCRs come from a woman in her forties in good health. Some clones in this sample may be carry-over from other donors' samples.

V and J are TRBV7-2 and TRBJ2-3; 10 nucleotides align to TRBD2. Germline-derived CDR1 and CDR2 are SGHTA and FQGNSA. This CDR3 has 14 residues. The V segment lost 5 bases and the J segment 2 bases; nucleotides outside the gene matches: 1. CDR3 in DNA: TGTGCCAGCAGCACTAGCGGGACCACAGATACGCAGTATTTT. Amino acid sequence: CASSTSGTTDTQYF.

The genes are TRBV6-1 and TRBJ2-1; 7 bases match TRBD2. Germline lookup yields CDR1 MNHNS and CDR2 SASEGT. V shed 7 bases, J shed 9 bases, and the junction held 12 bases outside the gene matches. The length of the CDR3 is 14 residues. CDR3 DNA sequence: TGTGCCAGCATCACTAGCGTGATTCCGGGTGAGCAGTTCTTC. Its translation is CASITSVIPGEQFF.

This clone showed up just once. The chain uses TRBV5-1 and TRBJ1-1, with D maybe TRBD1 (5 bases). With 0 bases removed from V and 4 bases from J, the gap between germline ends came to 16 bases. This CDR3 has 16 amino acids. Germline V gene sequence: CDR1 SGHRS, CDR2 YFSETQ. DNA for the CDR3: TGCGCCAGCAGCTTGGTCCCTGGGGGGTCCCGCACTGAAGCTTTCTTT. Amino acids: CASSLVPGGSRTEAFF.

This clone was counted ten times or more. Additional DNA sequences in this sample encode the identical CDR3. The chain couples TRBV25-1 to TRBJ2-2, with 7 bases matching TRBD2. In germline, CDR1 is MGHDK, CDR2 SYGVNS. The CDR3 runs 17 residues. After removal of 2 bases from V and 1 base from J, the junction contained 7 bases not matched to a gene. As DNA, the CDR3 is TGTGCCAGCAGTGAAAGCGGGGTTCGGTGGAACACCGGGGAGCTGTTTTTT. Translation: CASSESGVRWNTGELFF.

The chain joins TRBV30 to TRBJ2-3, with TRBD1 matching 7 bases. This CDR3 region has 13 residues. The J segment lost 4 bases and the V segment lost 0 bases, leaving 1 base of the junction unmatched. Germline values: CDR1 GTSNPN, CDR2 SVGIG (reference sequence). The CDR3 coding sequence is TGTGCCTGGAGTGTAGGGGGCCCAGATACGCAGTATTTT. This codes for CAWSVGGPDTQYF.

This chain joins TRBV5-4 and TRBJ1-4; D is perhaps TRBD1 (6 bases). V was cut by 5 bases and J by 0 bases, with 11 bases left in between. The V gene's germline CDR1 is SGHNT and CDR2 YYREEE (reference sequence). The CDR3 runs 15 residues. The CDR3 region is CASSSGTPTNEKLFF. CDR3 DNA: TGTGCCAGCAGTTCTGGGACACCAACTAATGAAAAACTGTTTTTT.

The gene calls are TRBV7-9 and TRBJ2-4; D is uncertain. Trimming left V 1 base short and J 1 base short, with 2 bases between. Per the germline V gene, CDR1 is SEHNR and CDR2 is FQNEAQ (reference sequence). The CDR3 totals 13 residues. Written as DNA, the CDR3 is TGTGCCAGCAGCTTAGAGGCCAAAAACATTCAGTACTTC. Translating it yields CASSLEAKNIQYF.

This clone was picked up a small number of times. The chain employs TRBV30 and TRBJ2-5, with a possible D match to TRBD2 (7 bases). V lost 2 bases and J lost 2, with 12 bases in between. CDR3 size: 14 residues. CDR1 GTSNPN and CDR2 SVGIG come from the germline V gene (reference sequence). CDR3 sequence reads: CAWSPGDYQETQYF. The CDR3 region has the DNA TGTGCCTGGAGTCCAGGGGACTATCAAGAGACCCAGTACTTC.

This clone was seen just once. The CDR3 nucleotides read TGTGCCAGCAGCGCTTTCGGGGTCGGGACAGATACGCAGTATTTT. Amino acid sequence: CASSAFGVGTDTQYF. The rearrangement joins TRBV27 to TRBJ2-3, with D perhaps TRBD2 (5 bases). Germline CDR1 and CDR2: MNHEY and SMNVEV (reference sequence). This CDR3 has 15 residues. The V end was cut by 6 bases, the J end by 3 bases, with 16 bases between.

This chain links TRBV18 with TRBJ2-7; 8 bases agree with TRBD2. V lost 2 bases to trimming and J lost 5 bases; unmatched junction nucleotides: 5. The CDR3 is 14 amino acids. The germline V gene encodes CDR1 KGHSH and CDR2 LQKENI. In nucleotides, the CDR3 is TGTGCCAGCTCACCAAGCGGGAGAGGAGACGAGCAGTACTTC. This codes for CASSPSGRGDEQYF.

This clone was counted a single time. The same CDR3 also results from other DNA sequences found in this sample. The chain couples TRBV5-1 to TRBJ2-1; D is uncertain. With 1 base removed from V and 6 bases from J, the gap between germline ends came to 5 bases. This CDR3 is built from 12 residues. Germline CDR1 and CDR2: SGHRS and YFSETQ. The CDR3 DNA reads TGCGCCAGCAGCTTGTCCGGCAATGAGCAGTTCTTC. Residues: CASSLSGNEQFF.

The rearrangement links TRBV7-9 to TRBJ2-3; D possibly corresponds to TRBD2 (6 bases). The CDR3 extends over 15 amino acids. The V gene's germline CDR1 is SEHNR and CDR2 FQNEAQ (reference sequence). Trimming pared 1 base from V and 2 bases from J, leaving 10 bases between. CDR3 loop: CASSLVQDYTDTQYF. The CDR3 bases are TGTGCCAGCAGCTTAGTTCAGGACTACACAGATACGCAGTATTTT.

This chain uses TRBV6-1 with TRBJ1-1; D remains unclear. The ends were cut back, 8 bases at V and 1 base at J, with 11 bases in the middle. The CDR3 extends over 13 amino acids. Germline CDR1 and CDR2: MNHNS and SASEGT. This chain's CDR3 is CASVITTNTEAFF. The CDR3 DNA reads TGTGCCAGCGTGATCACTACGAACACTGAAGCTTTCTTT.

Turning to this clone: A far larger clone is just one base off, so this is likely a read error. The sample holds other DNA sequences that translate to the same CDR3. The rearrangement links TRBV5-1 to TRBJ1-2; no definite D call. The CDR3 totals 13 residues. Per germline, CDR1 SGHRS and CDR2 YFSETQ. V lost 4 bases and J lost 6, with 13 bases in between. The CDR3 sequence: CASSLTAVHGYTF. As DNA, the CDR3 is TGCGCCAGCAGCCTAACGGCCGTTCATGGCTACACCTTC.

The genes are TRBV4-1 and TRBJ2-1; D possibly corresponds to TRBD1 (5 bases). The CDR3 spans 15 residues. The V end lost 0 bases, the J end lost 8 bases, and 14 bases lay between the germline ends. CDR1 MGHRA and CDR2 YSYEKL come from the germline V gene. In nucleotides, the CDR3 is TGCGCCAGCAGCCAAGAGGGCCGGACATTTGATGAGCAGTTCTTC. Translated, it gives CASSQEGRTFDEQFF.

J is TRBJ2-7 and V is TRBV4-3, with a weak D call TRBD1 (6 bases). V shed 0 bases and J shed 3 bases, with 27 bases lying between them. Germline V gene data show CDR1 as LGHNA and CDR2 as YSLEER. The CDR3 spans 20 residues. The CDR3: CASSQDEVSRGDKGSYEQYF. The CDR3 DNA reads as TGCGCCAGCAGCCAAGATGAGGTCTCACGTGGGGACAAGGGAAGCTACGAGCAGTACTTC.

Remarks on this clone: Different DNA sequences within this sample yield the same CDR3. This sequence joins TRBV14 and TRBJ1-1; D remains ambiguous. The CDR3 consists of 13 residues. Germline V gene lookup returns CDR1 SGHDN and CDR2 FVKESK. Trimming shortened V by 4 bases and J by 0 bases, and 6 bases separated the two germline ends. CDR3 sequence: CASSPRMNTEAFF. For the CDR3, the DNA is TGTGCCAGCAGCCCGAGAATGAACACTGAAGCTTTCTTT.

This rearrangement joins TRBV2 to TRBJ2-1; D is possibly TRBD2 (5 bases). The CDR3 consists of 12 residues. Trimming removed 2 bases from V and 12 bases from J, with 11 bases in between. Looked up from germline, CDR1 is SNHLY and CDR2 is FYNNEI. CDR3 in amino acids: CASSELGVGQFF. DNA for the CDR3: TGTGCCAGCAGTGAATTGGGAGTGGGGCAGTTCTTC.